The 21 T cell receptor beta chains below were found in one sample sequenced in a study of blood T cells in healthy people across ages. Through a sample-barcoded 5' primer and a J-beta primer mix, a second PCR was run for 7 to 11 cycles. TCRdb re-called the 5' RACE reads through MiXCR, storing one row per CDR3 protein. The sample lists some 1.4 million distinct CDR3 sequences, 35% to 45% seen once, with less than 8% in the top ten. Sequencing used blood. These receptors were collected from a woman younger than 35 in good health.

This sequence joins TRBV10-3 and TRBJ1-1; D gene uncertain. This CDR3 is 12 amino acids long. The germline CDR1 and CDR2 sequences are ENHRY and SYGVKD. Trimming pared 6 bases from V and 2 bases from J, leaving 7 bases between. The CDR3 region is CAIRHHNTEAFF. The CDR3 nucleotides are TGTGCCATCAGACACCATAACACTGAAGCTTTCTTT.

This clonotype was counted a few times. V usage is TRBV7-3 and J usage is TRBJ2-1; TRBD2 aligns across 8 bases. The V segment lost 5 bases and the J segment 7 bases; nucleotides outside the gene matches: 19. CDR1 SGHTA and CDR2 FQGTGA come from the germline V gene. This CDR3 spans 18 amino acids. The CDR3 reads CASSPTGTRNRVQNEQFF. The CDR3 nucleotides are TGTGCCAGCAGCCCAACCGGGACTAGGAATCGGGTACAAAATGAGCAGTTCTTC.

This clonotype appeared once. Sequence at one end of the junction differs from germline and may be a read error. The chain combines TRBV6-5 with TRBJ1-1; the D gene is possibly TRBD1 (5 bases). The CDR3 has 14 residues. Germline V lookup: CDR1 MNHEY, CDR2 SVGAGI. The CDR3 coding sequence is TGTGCCTGCAGTCGTTATAAGGGGCCGAATGAAGCTTTCTTT. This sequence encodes CACSRYKGPNEAFF.

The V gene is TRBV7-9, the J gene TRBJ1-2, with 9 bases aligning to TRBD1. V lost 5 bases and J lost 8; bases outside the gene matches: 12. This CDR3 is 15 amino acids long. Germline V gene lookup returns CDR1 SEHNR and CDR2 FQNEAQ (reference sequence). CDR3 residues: CASSINTGGAEGYTF. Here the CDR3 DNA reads TGTGCCAGCAGCATAAATACAGGGGGCGCGGAGGGCTACACCTTC.

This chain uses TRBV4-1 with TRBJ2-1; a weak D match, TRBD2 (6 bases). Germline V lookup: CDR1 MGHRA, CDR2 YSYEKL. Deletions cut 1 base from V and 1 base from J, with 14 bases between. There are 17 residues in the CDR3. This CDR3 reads CASSQGSGAYSYNEQFF. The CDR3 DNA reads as TGCGCCAGCAGCCAAGGGTCGGGAGCTTATTCCTACAATGAGCAGTTCTTC.

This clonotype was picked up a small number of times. This CDR3 is CASSLLATTYNEQFF. The CDR3 DNA follows: TGTGCCAGCAGCTTACTAGCGACCACCTACAATGAGCAGTTCTTC. The genes are TRBV5-5 and TRBJ2-1; 7 nucleotides line up with TRBD2. Losses at the gene ends were 2 bases for V and 2 bases for J; bases not matched to a gene: 4. The V gene's germline CDR1 is SGHKS and CDR2 YYEKEE (reference sequence). The CDR3 consists of 15 residues.

The CDR3 loop reads CASSLGMRGMGETQYF. DNA of the CDR3: TGTGCCAGCAGCTTAGGGATGCGGGGTATGGGGGAGACCCAGTACTTC. The chain combines TRBV11-2 with TRBJ2-5; a possible D gene is TRBD2 (6 bases). This CDR3 spans 16 amino acids. Trimming stripped 1 base from V and 5 bases from J, with 17 bases between. The V gene's germline CDR1 is SGHAT and CDR2 FQNNGV.

For the CDR3, the DNA is TGTGCCACCAGCAGAGAAGATCGGCAGGGGGGTGGCTACACCTTC. The encoded protein is CATSREDRQGGGYTF. The V gene is TRBV15, the J gene TRBJ1-2; TRBD1 aligns across 7 bases. Germline V gene sequence: CDR1 LNHNV, CDR2 YYDKDF (reference sequence). J lost 7 bases, V lost 0 bases, and 8 bases had no gene match. CDR3 length: 15 residues.

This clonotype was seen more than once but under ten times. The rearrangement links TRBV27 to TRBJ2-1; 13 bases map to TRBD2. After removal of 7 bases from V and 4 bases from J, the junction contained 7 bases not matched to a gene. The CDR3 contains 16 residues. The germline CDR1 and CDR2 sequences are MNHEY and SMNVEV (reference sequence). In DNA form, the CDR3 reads TGTGCCAGCACCCTTGGGACTAGCGGGATTTACAATGAGCAGTTCTTC. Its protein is CASTLGTSGIYNEQFF.

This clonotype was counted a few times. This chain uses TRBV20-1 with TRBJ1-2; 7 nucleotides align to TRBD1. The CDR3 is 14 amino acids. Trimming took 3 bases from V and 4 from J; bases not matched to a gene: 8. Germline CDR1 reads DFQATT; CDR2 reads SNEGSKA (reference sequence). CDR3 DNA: TGCAGTGCTAGGAAAGACAGGGCGGGCTATGGCTACACCTTC. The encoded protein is CSARKDRAGYGYTF.

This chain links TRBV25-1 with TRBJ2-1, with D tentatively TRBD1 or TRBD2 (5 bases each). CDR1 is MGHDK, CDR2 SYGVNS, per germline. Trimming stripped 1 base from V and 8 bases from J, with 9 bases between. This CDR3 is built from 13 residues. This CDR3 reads CASSELGVDEQFF. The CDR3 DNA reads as TGTGCCAGCAGTGAATTGGGGGTTGATGAGCAGTTCTTC.

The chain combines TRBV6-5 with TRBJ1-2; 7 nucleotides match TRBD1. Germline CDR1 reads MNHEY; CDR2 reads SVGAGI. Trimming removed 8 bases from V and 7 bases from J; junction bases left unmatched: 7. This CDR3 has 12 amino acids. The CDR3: CASSGQEAGYTF. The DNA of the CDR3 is TGTGCCAGCTCTGGACAGGAGGCTGGCTACACCTTC.

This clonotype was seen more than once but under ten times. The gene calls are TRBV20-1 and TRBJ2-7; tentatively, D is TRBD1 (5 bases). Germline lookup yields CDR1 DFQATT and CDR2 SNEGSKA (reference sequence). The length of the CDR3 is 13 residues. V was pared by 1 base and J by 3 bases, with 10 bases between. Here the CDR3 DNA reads TGCAGTGCTAGAGTTGGCAGGGACTACGAGCAGTACTTC. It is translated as CSARVGRDYEQYF.

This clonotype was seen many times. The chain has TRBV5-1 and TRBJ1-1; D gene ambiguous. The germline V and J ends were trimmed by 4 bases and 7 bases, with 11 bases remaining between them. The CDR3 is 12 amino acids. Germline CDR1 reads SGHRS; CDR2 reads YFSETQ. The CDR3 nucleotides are TGCGCCAGCAGCCCTGGGTACGATGAAGCTTTCTTT. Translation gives CASSPGYDEAFF.

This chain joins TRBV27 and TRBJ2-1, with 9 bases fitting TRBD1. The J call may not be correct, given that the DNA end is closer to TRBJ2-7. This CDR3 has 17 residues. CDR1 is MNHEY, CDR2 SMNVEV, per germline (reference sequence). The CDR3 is CASSFAPGTGTYNEQYF. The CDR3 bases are TGTGCCAGCAGTTTCGCCCCGGGGACAGGGACCTACAATGAGCAGTACTTC.

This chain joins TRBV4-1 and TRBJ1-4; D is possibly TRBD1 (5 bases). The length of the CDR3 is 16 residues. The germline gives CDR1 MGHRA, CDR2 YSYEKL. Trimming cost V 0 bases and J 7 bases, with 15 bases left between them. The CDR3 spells CASSQDSQGISEKLFF. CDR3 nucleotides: TGCGCCAGCAGCCAAGATTCCCAGGGAATTTCTGAAAAACTGTTTTTT.

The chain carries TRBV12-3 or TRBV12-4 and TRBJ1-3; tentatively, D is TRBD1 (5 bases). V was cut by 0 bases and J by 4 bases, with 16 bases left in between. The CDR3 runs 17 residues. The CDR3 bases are TGTGCCAGCAGTTTAGCGCTGCGGGGGGTCTCCGGAAACACCATATATTTT. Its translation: CASSLALRGVSGNTIYF.

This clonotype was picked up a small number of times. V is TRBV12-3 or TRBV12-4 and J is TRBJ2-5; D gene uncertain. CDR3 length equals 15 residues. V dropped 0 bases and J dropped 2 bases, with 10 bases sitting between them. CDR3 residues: CASSLALSEQETQYF. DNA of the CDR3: TGTGCCAGCAGTTTAGCGTTGTCAGAGCAAGAGACCCAGTACTTC.

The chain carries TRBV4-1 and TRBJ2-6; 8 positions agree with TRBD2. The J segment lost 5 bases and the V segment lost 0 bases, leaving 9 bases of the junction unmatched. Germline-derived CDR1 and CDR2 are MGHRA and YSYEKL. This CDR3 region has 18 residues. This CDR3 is CASSQEGRGVNWANVLTF. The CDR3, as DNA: TGCGCCAGCAGCCAAGAGGGGCGGGGGGTAAACTGGGCCAACGTCCTGACTTTC.

In DNA form, the CDR3 reads TGTGCCAGCAGCACCCGAGGGAGGACAGGCGGCTACGAGCAGTACTTC. Translated: CASSTRGRTGGYEQYF. V is TRBV11-2 and J is TRBJ2-7, with a possible D match to TRBD1 (7 bases). Germline V gives CDR1 SGHAT, CDR2 FQNNGV. With 5 bases removed from V and 3 bases from J, the gap between germline ends came to 20 bases. The CDR3 contains 16 residues.

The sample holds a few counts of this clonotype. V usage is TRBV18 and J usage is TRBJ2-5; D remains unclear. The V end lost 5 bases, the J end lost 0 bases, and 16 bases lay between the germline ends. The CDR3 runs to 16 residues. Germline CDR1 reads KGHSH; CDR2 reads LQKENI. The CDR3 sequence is CASSATVGTYQETQYF. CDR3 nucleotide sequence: TGTGCCAGCTCAGCTACGGTGGGAACGTACCAAGAGACCCAGTACTTC.